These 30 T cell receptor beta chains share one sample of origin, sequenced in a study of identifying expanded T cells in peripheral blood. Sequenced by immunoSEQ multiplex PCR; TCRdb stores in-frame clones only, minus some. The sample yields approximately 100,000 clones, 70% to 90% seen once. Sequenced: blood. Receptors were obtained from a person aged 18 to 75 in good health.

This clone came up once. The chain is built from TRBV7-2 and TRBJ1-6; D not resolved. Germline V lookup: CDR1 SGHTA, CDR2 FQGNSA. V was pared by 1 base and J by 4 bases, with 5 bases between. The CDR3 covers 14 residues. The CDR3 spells CASSLVAYNSPLHF. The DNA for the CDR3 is TGTGCCAGCAGCTTAGTCGCGTATAATTCACCCCTCCACTTT.

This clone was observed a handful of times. The CDR3: CASSRTGTITGELFF. The CDR3 DNA reads TGTGCCAGCAGCCGGACCGGGACAATCACCGGGGAGCTGTTTTTT. The chain has TRBV7-2 and TRBJ2-2; D might be TRBD1 (6 bases). Germline CDR1 and CDR2: SGHTA and FQGNSA. CDR3 length: 15 amino acids. V was clipped by 5 bases and J by 4 bases, with 14 bases between them. Using reference TRBV7-2 and TRBJ2-2 for the parts outside the CDR3, the full variable domain is GAGVSQSPSNKVTEKGKDVELRCDPISGHTALYWYRQSLGQGLEFLIYFQGNSAPDKSGLPSDRFSAERTGGSVSTLTIQRTQQEDSAVYLCASSRTGTITGELFFGEGSRLTVL.

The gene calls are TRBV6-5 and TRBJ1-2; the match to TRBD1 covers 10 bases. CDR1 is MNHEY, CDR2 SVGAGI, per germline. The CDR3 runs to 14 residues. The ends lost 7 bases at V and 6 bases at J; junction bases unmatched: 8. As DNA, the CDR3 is TGTGCCAGCACTCAGAGGGACAGGGGTAATGGCTACACCTTC. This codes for CASTQRDRGNGYTF.

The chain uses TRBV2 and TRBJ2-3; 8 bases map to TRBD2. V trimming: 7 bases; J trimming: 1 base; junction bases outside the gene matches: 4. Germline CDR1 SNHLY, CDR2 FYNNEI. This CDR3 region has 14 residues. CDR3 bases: TGTGCCAGCACCGTTAGCGGGGGCACAGATACGCAGTATTTT. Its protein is CASTVSGGTDTQYF.

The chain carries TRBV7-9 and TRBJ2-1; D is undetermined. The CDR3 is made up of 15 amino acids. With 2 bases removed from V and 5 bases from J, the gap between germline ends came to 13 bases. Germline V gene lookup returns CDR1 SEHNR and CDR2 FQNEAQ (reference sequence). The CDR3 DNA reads TGTGCCAGCAGCTTAAGACTCGGGTACAACAATGAGCAGTTCTTC. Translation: CASSLRLGYNNEQFF.

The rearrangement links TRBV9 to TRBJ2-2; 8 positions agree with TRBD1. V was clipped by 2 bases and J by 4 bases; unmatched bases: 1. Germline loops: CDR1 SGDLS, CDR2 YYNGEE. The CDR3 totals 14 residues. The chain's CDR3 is CASSVTGGTGELFF. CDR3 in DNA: TGTGCCAGCAGCGTCACAGGGGGCACCGGGGAGCTGTTTTTT.

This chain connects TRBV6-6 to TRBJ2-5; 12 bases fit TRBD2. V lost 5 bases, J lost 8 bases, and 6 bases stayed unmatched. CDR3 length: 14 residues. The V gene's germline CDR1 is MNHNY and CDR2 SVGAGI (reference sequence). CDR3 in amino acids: CASSAELAGGTQYF. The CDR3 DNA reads TGTGCCAGCAGTGCGGAACTAGCGGGGGGAACCCAGTACTTC.

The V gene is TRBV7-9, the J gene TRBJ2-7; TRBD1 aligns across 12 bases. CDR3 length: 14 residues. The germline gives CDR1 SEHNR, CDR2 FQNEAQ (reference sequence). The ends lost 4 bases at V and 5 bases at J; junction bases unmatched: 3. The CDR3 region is CASSSGQGAHEQYF. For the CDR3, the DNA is TGTGCCAGCAGCTCGGGACAGGGGGCCCACGAGCAGTACTTC.

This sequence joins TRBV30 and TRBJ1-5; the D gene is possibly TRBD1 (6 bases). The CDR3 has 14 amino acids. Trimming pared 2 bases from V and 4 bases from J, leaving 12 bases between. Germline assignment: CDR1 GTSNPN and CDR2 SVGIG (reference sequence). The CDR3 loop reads CAWSSGQLNQPQHF. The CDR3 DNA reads TGTGCCTGGAGTTCTGGACAGTTAAATCAGCCCCAGCATTTT.

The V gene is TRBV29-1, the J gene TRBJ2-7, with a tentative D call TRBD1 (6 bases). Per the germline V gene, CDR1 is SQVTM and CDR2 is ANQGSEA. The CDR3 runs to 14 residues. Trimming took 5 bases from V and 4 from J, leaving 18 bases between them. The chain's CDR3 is CSVIPVDSTYEQYF. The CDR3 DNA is TGCAGCGTTATCCCGGTGGACAGCACATACGAGCAGTACTTC.

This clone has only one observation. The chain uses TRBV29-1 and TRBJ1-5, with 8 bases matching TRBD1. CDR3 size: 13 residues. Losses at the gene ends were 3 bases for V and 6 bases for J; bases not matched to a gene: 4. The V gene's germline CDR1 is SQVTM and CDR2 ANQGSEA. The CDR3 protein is CSVDRGLGQPQHF. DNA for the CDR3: TGCAGCGTTGACAGGGGGCTCGGTCAGCCCCAGCATTTT. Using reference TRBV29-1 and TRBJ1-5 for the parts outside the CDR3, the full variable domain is SAVISQKPSRDICQRGTSLTIQCQVDSQVTMMFWYRQQPGQSLTLIATANQGSEATYESGFVIDKFPISRPNLTFSTLTVSNMSPEDSSIYLCSVDRGLGQPQHFGDGTRLSIL.

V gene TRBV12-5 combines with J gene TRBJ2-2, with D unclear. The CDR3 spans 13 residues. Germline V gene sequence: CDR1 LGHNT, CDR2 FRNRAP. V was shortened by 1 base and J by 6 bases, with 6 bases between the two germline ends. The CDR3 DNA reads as TGTGCTAGTGGTTTGGGTATGTCCGGGGAGCTGTTTTTT. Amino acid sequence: CASGLGMSGELFF. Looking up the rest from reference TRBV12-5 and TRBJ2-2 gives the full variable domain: DARVTQTPRHKVTEMGQEVTMRCQPILGHNTVFWYRQTMMQGLELLAYFRNRAPLDDSGMPKDRFSAEMPDATLATLKIQPSEPRDSAVYFCASGLGMSGELFFGEGSRLTVL.

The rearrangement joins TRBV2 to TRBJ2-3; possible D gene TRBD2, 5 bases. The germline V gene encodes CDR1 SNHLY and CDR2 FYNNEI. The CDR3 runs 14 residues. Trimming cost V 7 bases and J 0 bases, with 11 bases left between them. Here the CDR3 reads CASTARTSTDTQYF. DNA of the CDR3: TGTGCCAGCACGGCGAGGACTAGCACAGATACGCAGTATTTT. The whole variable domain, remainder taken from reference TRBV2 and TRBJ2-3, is EPEVTQTPSHQVTQMGQEVILRCVPISNHLYFYWYRQILGQKVEFLVSFYNNEISEKSEIFDDQFSVERPDGSNFTLKIRSTKLEDSAMYFCASTARTSTDTQYFGPGTRLTVL.

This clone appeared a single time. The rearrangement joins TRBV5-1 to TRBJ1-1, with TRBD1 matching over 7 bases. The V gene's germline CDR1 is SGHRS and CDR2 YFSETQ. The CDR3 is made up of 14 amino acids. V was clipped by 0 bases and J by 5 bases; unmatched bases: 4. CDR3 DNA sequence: TGCGCCAGCAGCTTGGAGGGGGCTGAGACTGAAGCTTTCTTT. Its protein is CASSLEGAETEAFF.

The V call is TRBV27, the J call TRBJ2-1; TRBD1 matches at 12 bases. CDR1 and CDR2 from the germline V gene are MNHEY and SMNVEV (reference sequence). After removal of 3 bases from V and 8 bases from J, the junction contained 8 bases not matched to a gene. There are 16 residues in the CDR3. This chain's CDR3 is CASSFSGQGARDEQFF. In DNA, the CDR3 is TGTGCCAGCAGTTTCTCGGGACAGGGGGCGCGGGATGAGCAGTTCTTC.

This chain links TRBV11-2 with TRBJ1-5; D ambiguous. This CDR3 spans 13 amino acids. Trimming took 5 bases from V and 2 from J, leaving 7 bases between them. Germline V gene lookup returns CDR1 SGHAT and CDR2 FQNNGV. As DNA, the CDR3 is TGTGCCAGCAGCCAAACTCGCAATCAGCCCCAGCATTTT. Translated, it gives CASSQTRNQPQHF.

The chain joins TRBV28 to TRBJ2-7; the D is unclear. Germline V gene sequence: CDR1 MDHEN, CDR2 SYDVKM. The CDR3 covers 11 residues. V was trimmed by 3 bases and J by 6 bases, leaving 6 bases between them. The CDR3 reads CASSLVREQYF. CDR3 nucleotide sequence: TGTGCCAGCAGTTTGGTGCGCGAGCAGTACTTC.

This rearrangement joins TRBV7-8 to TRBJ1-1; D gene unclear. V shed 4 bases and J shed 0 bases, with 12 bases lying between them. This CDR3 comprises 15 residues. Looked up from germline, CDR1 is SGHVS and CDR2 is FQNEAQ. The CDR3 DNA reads TGTGCCAGCAGCTACCGGGCCCATATGAACACTGAAGCTTTCTTT. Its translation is CASSYRAHMNTEAFF.

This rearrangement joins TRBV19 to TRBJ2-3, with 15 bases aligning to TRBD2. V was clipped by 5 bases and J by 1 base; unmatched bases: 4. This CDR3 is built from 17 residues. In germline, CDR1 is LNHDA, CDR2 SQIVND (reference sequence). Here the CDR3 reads CASSWTSGGAGTDTQYF. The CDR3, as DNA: TGTGCCAGTAGTTGGACTAGCGGGGGGGCCGGCACAGATACGCAGTATTTT.

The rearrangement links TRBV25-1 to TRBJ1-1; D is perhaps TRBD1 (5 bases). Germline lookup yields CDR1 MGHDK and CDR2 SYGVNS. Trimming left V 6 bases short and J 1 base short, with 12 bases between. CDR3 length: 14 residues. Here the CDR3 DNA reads TGTGCCAGCAGCCCCTGGGGGGAGAACACTGAAGCTTTCTTT. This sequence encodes CASSPWGENTEAFF.

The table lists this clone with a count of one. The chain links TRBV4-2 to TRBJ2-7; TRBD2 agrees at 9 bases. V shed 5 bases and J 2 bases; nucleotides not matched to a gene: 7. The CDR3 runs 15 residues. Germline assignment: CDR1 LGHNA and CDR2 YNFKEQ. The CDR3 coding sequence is TGTGCCAGCAGCGCACCTAGCGGGATCCCCTACGAGCAGTACTTC. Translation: CASSAPSGIPYEQYF.

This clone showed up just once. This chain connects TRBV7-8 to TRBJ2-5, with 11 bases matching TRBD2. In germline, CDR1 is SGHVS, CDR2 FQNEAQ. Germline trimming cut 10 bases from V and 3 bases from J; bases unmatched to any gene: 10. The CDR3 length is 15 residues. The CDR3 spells CATRDSGGAEETQYF. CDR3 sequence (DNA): TGTGCCACCCGGGATAGCGGGGGGGCCGAAGAGACCCAGTACTTC.

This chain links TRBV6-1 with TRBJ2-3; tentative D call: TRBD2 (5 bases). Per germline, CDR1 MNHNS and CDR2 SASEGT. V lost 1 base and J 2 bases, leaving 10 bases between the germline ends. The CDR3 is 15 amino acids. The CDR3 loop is CASSEEEAYTDTQYF. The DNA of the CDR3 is TGTGCCAGCAGTGAAGAGGAGGCCTACACAGATACGCAGTATTTT.

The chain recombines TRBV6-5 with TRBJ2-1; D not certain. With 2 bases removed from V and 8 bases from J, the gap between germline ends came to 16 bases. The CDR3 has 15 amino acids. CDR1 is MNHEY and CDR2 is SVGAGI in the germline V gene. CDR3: CASSYGPLSAHEQFF. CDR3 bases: TGTGCCAGCAGTTACGGGCCCCTTTCTGCCCATGAGCAGTTCTTC.

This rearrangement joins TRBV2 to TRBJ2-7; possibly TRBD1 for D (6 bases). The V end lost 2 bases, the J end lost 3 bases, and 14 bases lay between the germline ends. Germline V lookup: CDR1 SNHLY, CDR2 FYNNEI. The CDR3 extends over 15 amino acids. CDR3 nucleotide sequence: TGTGCCAGCAGTGAAAATCTACAGGGTTACTACGAGCAGTACTTC. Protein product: CASSENLQGYYEQYF. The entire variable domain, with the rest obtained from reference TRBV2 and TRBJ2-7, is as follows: EPEVTQTPSHQVTQMGQEVILRCVPISNHLYFYWYRQILGQKVEFLVSFYNNEISEKSEIFDDQFSVERPDGSNFTLKIRSTKLEDSAMYFCASSENLQGYYEQYFGPGTRLTVT.

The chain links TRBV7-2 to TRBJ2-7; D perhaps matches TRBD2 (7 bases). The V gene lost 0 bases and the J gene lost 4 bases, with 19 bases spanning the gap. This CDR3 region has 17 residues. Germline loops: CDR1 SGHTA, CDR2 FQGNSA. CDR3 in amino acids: CASSLAAGRGATYEQYF. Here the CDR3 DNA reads TGTGCCAGCAGCTTAGCAGCTGGACGGGGGGCAACGTACGAGCAGTACTTC.

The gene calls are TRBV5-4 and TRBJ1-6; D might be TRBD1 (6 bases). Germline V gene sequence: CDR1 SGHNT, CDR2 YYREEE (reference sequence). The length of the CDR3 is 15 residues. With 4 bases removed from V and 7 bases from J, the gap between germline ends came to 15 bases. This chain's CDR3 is CASSPEWGANSPLHF. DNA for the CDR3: TGTGCCAGCAGCCCGGAGTGGGGGGCGAATTCACCCCTCCACTTT.

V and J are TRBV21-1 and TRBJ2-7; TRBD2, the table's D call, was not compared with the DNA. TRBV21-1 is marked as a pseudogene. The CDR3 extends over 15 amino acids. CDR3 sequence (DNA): TGTGCCAGCAGCTATCTGAGGGCCCTCACCTACGAGCAGTACTTC. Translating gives CASSYLRALTYEQYF.

The CDR3 DNA reads as TGTGCCAGCTCACTAGCAGGCCGCTCTGGAAACACCATATATTTT. Amino acid sequence: CASSLAGRSGNTIYF. The chain carries TRBV18 and TRBJ1-3; D is unresolved. The CDR3 is 15 amino acids. CDR1 and CDR2 (germline): KGHSH, LQKENI. V was trimmed by 4 bases and J by 0 bases, leaving 10 bases between them.

CDR3 sequence: CASSLWIRSTYNEQFF. The CDR3 DNA sequence: TGTGCCAGCAGTTTATGGATAAGGAGCACCTACAATGAGCAGTTCTTC. The chain uses TRBV28 and TRBJ2-1; D is unresolved. The CDR3 totals 16 residues. Trimming removed 0 bases from V and 2 bases from J, with 11 bases in between. Per the germline V gene, CDR1 is MDHEN and CDR2 is SYDVKM.